These 25 T cell receptor beta chains were all obtained from the same sample, sequenced in a study of neoadjuvant nivolumab and ipilimumab in lung cancer. TCRdb keeps only in-frame clones here, not all; method: immunoSEQ multiplex PCR. Of under 5,000 clones listed, 80% to 90% are singletons. The sequences come from normal lung tissue adjacent to the tumor, collected after neoadjuvant nivolumab, alone or with ipilimumab, at or shortly before surgery. The receptors originated from an adult with non-small cell lung cancer. Some clones in this sample may be carry-over from other donors' samples.

V usage is TRBV5-1 and J usage is TRBJ2-5; D is perhaps TRBD1 or TRBD2 (5 bases each). The CDR3 extends over 14 amino acids. CDR1 is SGHRS and CDR2 is YFSETQ in the germline V gene. V dropped 4 bases and J dropped 1 base, with 11 bases sitting between them. The CDR3 coding sequence is TGCGCCAGCAGCAGGGACGGATTCCAAGAGACCCAGTACTTC. This encodes CASSRDGFQETQYF.

This chain connects TRBV5-1 to TRBJ2-1; a weak D match, TRBD2 (5 bases). There are 13 residues in the CDR3. V lost 4 bases to trimming and J lost 3 bases, with 8 bases between them. The germline V gene has CDR1 SGHRS and CDR2 YFSETQ. In nucleotides, the CDR3 is TGCGCCAGCAGCCCGGACTTCTACAATGAGCAGTTCTTC. It specifies CASSPDFYNEQFF. The full variable domain, with the rest looked up from reference TRBV5-1 and TRBJ2-1, is KAGVTQTPRYLIKTRGQQVTLSCSPISGHRSVSWYQQTPGQGLQFLFEYFSETQRNKGNFPGRFSGRQFSNSRSEMNVSTLELGDSALYLCASSPDFYNEQFFGPGTRLTVL.

This clone is a singleton in its sample. V usage is TRBV27 and J usage is TRBJ2-1; 8 bases fit TRBD1. V lost 7 bases, J lost 2 bases, and 7 bases stayed unmatched. The germline V gene encodes CDR1 MNHEY and CDR2 SMNVEV (reference sequence). CDR3 length: 15 residues. CDR3 protein: CASIQGQGTYNEQFF. CDR3 coding DNA: TGTGCCAGCATCCAAGGACAGGGTACCTACAATGAGCAGTTCTTC.

The chain is built from TRBV5-1 and TRBJ2-1; D might be TRBD1 (6 bases). Germline CDR1 SGHRS, CDR2 YFSETQ. The CDR3 spans 16 residues. Deletions cut 3 bases from V and 0 bases from J, with 13 bases between. The CDR3 DNA follows: TGCGCCAGCAGCTACGAGGGGACACGCTCCTACAATGAGCAGTTCTTC. Protein: CASSYEGTRSYNEQFF. Combining the CDR3 with reference TRBV5-1 and TRBJ2-1 gives the whole variable domain KAGVTQTPRYLIKTRGQQVTLSCSPISGHRSVSWYQQTPGQGLQFLFEYFSETQRNKGNFPGRFSGRQFSNSRSEMNVSTLELGDSALYLCASSYEGTRSYNEQFFGPGTRLTVL.

V is TRBV11-3 and J is TRBJ1-1; D remains ambiguous. Trimming pared 5 bases from V and 13 bases from J, leaving 23 bases between. The CDR3 spans 14 residues. Germline values: CDR1 SGHNT, CDR2 YENEEA. The CDR3 loop is CASSTPPGRLGVFF. CDR3 in DNA: TGTGCCAGCAGCACACCCCCTGGGCGTTTAGGCGTTTTCTTT. Looking up the rest from reference TRBV11-3 and TRBJ1-1 gives the full variable domain: EAGVVQSPRYKIIEKKQPVAFWCNPISGHNTLYWYLQNLGQGPELLIRYENEEAVDDSQLPKDRFSAERLKGVDSTLKIQPAELGDSAVYLCASSTPPGRLGVFFGQGTRLTVV.

J is TRBJ2-3 and V is TRBV29-1; a weak D match, TRBD2 (6 bases). The CDR3 is 13 residues long. Germline V gene lookup returns CDR1 SQVTM and CDR2 ANQGSEA. V lost 4 bases to trimming and J lost 3 bases, with 11 bases between them. The CDR3 DNA reads as TGCAGCGTTGGGCGGGACCTTACAGATACGCAGTATTTT. Translating gives CSVGRDLTDTQYF.

The chain combines TRBV7-2 with TRBJ1-4; 9 nucleotides match TRBD1. Looked up from germline, CDR1 is SGHTA and CDR2 is FQGNSA. V lost 7 bases to trimming and J lost 2 bases; unmatched junction nucleotides: 8. This CDR3 is built from 16 residues. DNA of the CDR3: TGTGCCAGCAAACAGGGGGCGGCCCGCACTAATGAAAAACTGTTTTTT. Protein product: CASKQGAARTNEKLFF.

The chain carries TRBV10-3 and TRBJ1-6; perhaps TRBD1 as D (6 bases). Germline lookup yields CDR1 ENHRY and CDR2 SYGVKD. The CDR3 is 13 amino acids. V lost 11 bases and J lost 10, with 18 bases in between. The CDR3 sequence: CAATDRKSSPLHF. The CDR3 DNA reads TGTGCCGCCACTGACAGGAAGTCATCACCCCTCCACTTT.

The chain couples TRBV10-3 to TRBJ2-7, with a possible D match to TRBD2 (6 bases). With 7 bases removed from V and 0 bases from J, the gap between germline ends came to 10 bases. Germline values: CDR1 ENHRY, CDR2 SYGVKD. The CDR3 spans 13 residues. The CDR3 spells CAIMGGSSYEQYF. DNA for the CDR3: TGTGCCATCATGGGGGGATCCTCCTACGAGCAGTACTTC.

The CDR3 region is CASSLEGGNYGYTF. As DNA, the CDR3 is TGTGCCAGCAGCTTGGAAGGTGGGAACTATGGCTACACCTTC. The chain employs TRBV4-2 and TRBJ1-2; D uncertain. This CDR3 spans 14 amino acids. V was shortened by 5 bases and J by 2 bases, with 12 bases between the two germline ends. CDR1 is LGHNA, CDR2 YNFKEQ, per germline.

Only one count was recorded for this clone. The chain joins TRBV7-9 to TRBJ2-2; D is uncertain. The germline V gene has CDR1 SEHNR and CDR2 FQNEAQ (reference sequence). Trimming pared 5 bases from V and 8 bases from J, leaving 18 bases between. The CDR3 covers 15 residues. Here the CDR3 reads CASSPQTGVRGELFF. The CDR3, as DNA: TGTGCCAGCAGCCCTCAGACTGGAGTTCGTGGGGAGCTGTTTTTT.

V gene TRBV7-9 combines with J gene TRBJ1-5; D is unresolved. The germline V gene encodes CDR1 SEHNR and CDR2 FQNEAQ (reference sequence). CDR3 length: 15 amino acids. V dropped 5 bases and J dropped 0 bases, with 11 bases sitting between them. CDR3 coding DNA: TGTGCCAGCAGCGGCCGGGAGAATAGCAATCAGCCCCAGCATTTT. Translated: CASSGRENSNQPQHF.

This clone has a single count. The chain has TRBV7-9 and TRBJ1-1; 9 bases agree with TRBD1. Germline CDR1 reads SEHNR; CDR2 reads FQNEAQ (reference sequence). This CDR3 spans 14 amino acids. With V trimmed by 6 bases and J by 3 bases, 5 bases remained unmatched. Here the CDR3 DNA reads TGTGCCAGCAGACCCGGACAGGGGTACACTGAAGCTTTCTTT. Its protein is CASRPGQGYTEAFF. Full variable domain (outside the CDR3, taken from reference TRBV7-9 and TRBJ1-1): DTGVSQNPRHKITKRGQNVTFRCDPISEHNRLYWYRQTLGQGPEFLTYFQNEAQLEKSRLLSDRFSAERPKGSFSTLEIQRTEQGDSAMYLCASRPGQGYTEAFFGQGTRLTVV.

Here the CDR3 reads CASSPGANTEAFF. CDR3 DNA sequence: TGTGCCAGCAGTCCAGGGGCTAACACTGAAGCTTTCTTT. This rearrangement joins TRBV6-1 to TRBJ1-1; D perhaps matches TRBD1 (6 bases). Per the germline V gene, CDR1 is MNHNS and CDR2 is SASEGT. The CDR3 is made up of 13 amino acids. Trimming pared 5 bases from V and 2 bases from J, leaving 9 bases between.

The chain recombines TRBV6-1 with TRBJ2-3; 11 bases are a match to TRBD2. CDR3 size: 14 residues. The trim removed 7 bases at V and 4 bases at J, leaving 4 bases unmatched. CDR1 MNHNS and CDR2 SASEGT come from the germline V gene. This CDR3 is CASIAGGPADTQYF. The CDR3 DNA sequence: TGTGCCAGCATAGCGGGGGGGCCCGCAGATACGCAGTATTTT.

The J gene is TRBJ1-2, the V gene TRBV5-1, with no clear D. Trimming shortened V by 4 bases and J by 0 bases, and 10 bases separated the two germline ends. The CDR3 spans 14 residues. Germline V gives CDR1 SGHRS, CDR2 YFSETQ. The CDR3: CASSPDGANYGYTF. The CDR3 nucleotides read TGCGCCAGCAGCCCCGACGGAGCTAACTATGGCTACACCTTC.

This chain uses TRBV25-1 with TRBJ1-1; 7 positions agree with TRBD1. Germline V CDR1 and CDR2: MGHDK, SYGVNS. V lost 1 base, J lost 0 bases, and 2 bases stayed unmatched. The CDR3 runs 15 residues. The CDR3 protein is CASSESDRLNTEAFF. The CDR3 nucleotides read TGTGCCAGCAGTGAATCGGACAGGCTGAACACTGAAGCTTTCTTT.

The chain recombines TRBV2 with TRBJ2-7; 9 bases align to TRBD2. This CDR3 is 14 amino acids long. Germline CDR1 SNHLY, CDR2 FYNNEI. The J segment lost 6 bases and the V segment lost 8 bases, leaving 11 bases of the junction unmatched. The CDR3 DNA reads TGTGCCAGCGTTTCCCAAGCGGGGGGCTTCGAGCAGTACTTC. This codes for CASVSQAGGFEQYF.

This chain joins TRBV5-4 and TRBJ2-2; D is perhaps TRBD1 (5 bases). V was clipped by 0 bases and J by 2 bases, with 11 bases between them. The CDR3 consists of 16 residues. CDR1 is SGHNT, CDR2 YYREEE, per germline (reference sequence). The CDR3 is CASSLGQGFNTGELFF. CDR3 nucleotides: TGTGCCAGCAGCTTGGGGCAGGGTTTCAACACCGGGGAGCTGTTTTTT.

This CDR3 is CAISTGRGMNTEAFF. In DNA, the CDR3 is TGTGCCATCAGTACAGGGAGGGGGATGAACACTGAAGCTTTCTTT. The rearrangement links TRBV10-3 to TRBJ1-1, with D perhaps matching TRBD1 (6 bases). The ends were cut back, 5 bases at V and 0 bases at J, with 13 bases in the middle. The germline gives CDR1 ENHRY, CDR2 SYGVKD. The CDR3 contains 15 residues.

This sequence joins TRBV5-4 and TRBJ2-7, with TRBD1 matching over 9 bases. The CDR3 sequence is 14 residues long. Germline V lookup: CDR1 SGHNT, CDR2 YYREEE (reference sequence). V shed 4 bases, J shed 3 bases, and the junction held 5 bases outside the gene matches. CDR3 in amino acids: CASSAGTGFYEQYF. The CDR3 coding sequence is TGTGCCAGCAGCGCAGGGACAGGGTTCTACGAGCAGTACTTC.

The chain carries TRBV5-4 and TRBJ2-1, with 7 bases that match TRBD2. The CDR3 is 15 residues long. The J segment lost 0 bases and the V segment lost 6 bases, leaving 6 bases of the junction unmatched. Germline V gene sequence: CDR1 SGHNT, CDR2 YYREEE (reference sequence). CDR3 DNA sequence: TGTGCCAGCACCAGGCGCGGGAGCTCCTACAATGAGCAGTTCTTC. Protein product: CASTRRGSSYNEQFF. The full variable domain, in which reference TRBV5-4 and TRBJ2-1 provide the parts outside the CDR3, is ETGVTQSPTHLIKTRGQQVTLRCSSQSGHNTVSWYQQALGQGPQFIFQYYREEENGRGNFPPRFSGLQFPNYSSELNVNALELDDSALYLCASTRRGSSYNEQFFGPGTRLTVL.

A few counts support this clone. The chain uses TRBV27 and TRBJ1-4; no clear D gene. V lost 5 bases, J lost 7 bases, and 17 bases lay in between. This CDR3 spans 15 amino acids. CDR1 is MNHEY and CDR2 is SMNVEV in the germline V gene (reference sequence). The CDR3 nucleotides read TGTGCCAGCAGTCCCCCCGGGGAGGTTATTGAAAAACTGTTTTTT. Protein product: CASSPPGEVIEKLFF.

V gene TRBV5-1 combines with J gene TRBJ2-7; 7 bases line up with TRBD1. Germline CDR1 is SGHRS and CDR2 is YFSETQ. Losses at the gene ends were 7 bases for V and 4 bases for J; bases not matched to a gene: 11. The CDR3 contains 14 residues. The CDR3 DNA follows: TGCGCCAGCGGCCTACAGGGGCCAGAATACGAGCAGTACTTC. This codes for CASGLQGPEYEQYF.

This chain uses TRBV20-1 with TRBJ1-2, with D tentatively TRBD1 (5 bases). The CDR3 spans 10 residues. Germline CDR1 DFQATT, CDR2 SNEGSKA (reference sequence). V lost 5 bases, J lost 10 bases, and 11 bases lay in between. The CDR3 spells CSAGGHDYTF. The CDR3 bases are TGCAGTGCTGGAGGACACGACTACACCTTC.